The clone carrying this TCR beta chain has just one count. Its specificity is not known. The data derive from a study of T cell responses to AZD1222 COVID-19 vaccine. The protocol was immunoSEQ multiplex PCR, while the TCRdb copy is restricted to in-frame clones and leaves out a portion. Of 95,000 to 110,000 clones in the sample, roughly 86% were seen once. The study, taken as a whole, reports: Among AZD1222 vaccinees, only six were seropositive at baseline. Repertoire sampling occurred only after the peak T cell response.

Sequenced here: peripheral blood, sampled 28 days after the second dose of the MenACWY control vaccine. The receptor's source is an adult who received the MenACWY meningococcal vaccine as a control.

The CDR3 region is CASGTAGHNEQFF. The CDR3 region has the DNA TGTGCCAGCGGGACAGCCGGACACAATGAGCAGTTCTTC. The chain recombines TRBV6-5 with TRBJ2-1, with TRBD1 identical over 7 bases. The trim removed 8 bases at V and 5 bases at J, leaving 6 bases unmatched. The CDR3 spans 13 residues. Germline CDR1 and CDR2: MNHEY and SVGAGI.